This is a list of T cell receptor beta chains from one sample in a study of technical replicates of blood from several donors. Some clones are missing from TCRdb's copy, which holds only in-frame ones; the method was immunoSEQ multiplex PCR. The profile shows more than 11,000 clones, around 82% of them singletons. Sequenced material: PBMCs. The source is a human donor in good health. The CDR3 runs from the conserved cysteine through the conserved F or W. The D gene is left open where the match is weak. Clone sizes are given selectively: once, few, many, or a class where the clone is expanded.

d_call,j_call,v_call,clone_size,cdr3_aa,cdr3_nt
TRBD2,TRBJ2-3,TRBV7-3,-,CASSSSGTSTDTQYF,TGTGCCAGCAGCTCTAGCGGGACTAGCACAGATACGCAGTATTTT
-,TRBJ1-4,TRBV6-5,-,CASSQTGYLDEKLFF,TGTGCCAGCAGTCAAACAGGGTATTTGGATGAAAAACTGTTTTTT
-,TRBJ1-3,TRBV5-1,-,CASSLGYRASGNTIYF,TGCGCCAGCAGCTTAGGTTACAGGGCCTCTGGAAACACCATATATTTT
-,TRBJ2-5,TRBV30,-,CAGQSQETQYF,TGTGCCGGACAATCCCAAGAGACCCAGTACTTC
-,TRBJ2-2,TRBV7-6,-,CASSLRPGGGNTGELFF,TGTGCCAGCAGCTTACGCCCCGGCGGGGGCAACACCGGGGAGCTGTTTTTT
TRBD2,TRBJ2-5,TRBV5-5,-,CASSLILAGGVETQYF,TGTGCCAGCAGCTTGATACTAGCGGGAGGTGTAGAGACCCAGTACTTC
TRBD2,TRBJ2-7,TRBV14,-,CASSQVRLAANSYEQYF,TGTGCCAGCAGCCAGGTACGACTAGCGGCCAACTCCTACGAGCAGTACTTC
-,TRBJ1-1,TRBV7-9,-,CASSLPAGQAPEAFF,TGTGCCAGCAGCTTACCGGCAGGGCAGGCGCCTGAAGCTTTCTTT
-,TRBJ2-1,TRBV6-5,-,CASRTPSGSYNEQFF,TGTGCCAGCAGAACCCCCAGCGGATCGTACAATGAGCAGTTCTTC
TRBD2,TRBJ2-3,TRBV9,few,CASSVEGLAEVGDTQYF,TGTGCCAGCAGCGTAGAGGGACTAGCGGAGGTGGGAGATACGCAGTATTTT
TRBD1,TRBJ1-4,TRBV29-1,-,CSVTSPYSGQGGEKLFF,TGCAGCGTTACCAGCCCGTACTCGGGACAGGGAGGTGAAAAACTGTTTTTT
-,TRBJ2-1,TRBV7-2,-,CASSFLLRGNEQFF,TGTGCCAGCAGCTTTTTACTGAGGGGGAATGAGCAGTTCTTC
TRBD1,TRBJ2-2,TRBV5-1,-,CASSLASPPGQGDTGELFF,TGCGCCAGCAGCTTGGCCTCACCCCCGGGACAGGGGGACACCGGGGAGCTGTTTTTT
-,TRBJ2-1,TRBV5-5,-,CASSPGNFYNEQFF,TGTGCCAGCAGCCCTGGTAACTTCTACAATGAGCAGTTCTTC
-,TRBJ2-2,TRBV27,-,CASSSRGGTGELFF,TGTGCCAGCAGTAGCAGAGGAGGCACCGGGGAGCTGTTTTTT
TRBD2,TRBJ2-7,TRBV5-1,once,CASSLGVAGDYEQYF,TGCGCCAGCAGCTTGGGGGTAGCGGGAGACTACGAGCAGTACTTC
TRBD1,TRBJ1-2,TRBV19,-,CASSIARDRDTNYGYTF,TGTGCCAGTAGTATAGCCCGGGACAGGGATACGAACTATGGCTACACCTTC
TRBD2,TRBJ2-7,TRBV28,-,CASSSRTSGIYEQYF,TGTGCCAGCAGTTCTAGGACTAGCGGGATCTACGAGCAGTACTTC
-,TRBJ1-2,TRBV6-5,-,CASSYVGGKAYGYTF,TGTGCCAGCAGTTACGTAGGGGGAAAAGCCTATGGCTACACCTTC
TRBD1,TRBJ1-1,TRBV5-1,-,CASSPFGTGGTEAFF,TGCGCCAGCAGCCCGTTCGGGACAGGGGGCACTGAAGCTTTCTTT
TRBD1,TRBJ1-5,TRBV5-4,once,CASSLDGMGQQHF,TGTGCCAGCAGCTTGGACGGTATGGGACAGCAGCATTTT
TRBD1,TRBJ1-2,TRBV5-6,-,CASSFGTVKGYTF,TGTGCCAGCAGCTTCGGGACAGTTAAGGGCTACACCTTC
-,TRBJ2-7,TRBV30,-,CAWSVRVAYEQYF,TGTGCCTGGAGTGTACGAGTTGCCTACGAGCAGTACTTC
-,TRBJ2-5,TRBV28,-,CASQPMRKGPQYF,TGTGCCAGCCAACCTATGAGGAAGGGGCCCCAGTACTTC
TRBD2,TRBJ2-2,TRBV6-1,-,CASRGTAGGIGELFF,TGTGCCAGCAGGGGGACTGCGGGAGGAATCGGGGAGCTGTTTTTT
-,TRBJ1-5,TRBV19,-,CASNTENQPQHF,TGTGCCAGTAACACAGAGAATCAGCCCCAGCATTTT
TRBD2,TRBJ2-3,TRBV18,once,CASSPSGLAGSSTDTQYF,TGTGCCAGCTCCCCGTCGGGACTAGCGGGATCGAGCACAGATACGCAGTATTTT
-,TRBJ2-3,TRBV21-1,-,CASSIYRDRKISTDTQYF,TGTGCCAGCAGCATTTACAGGGACCGGAAAATTAGCACAGATACGCAGTATTTT
TRBD2,TRBJ2-1,TRBV19,-,CASSIGASGGSEQFF,TGTGCCAGTAGTATTGGGGCTAGCGGGGGAAGTGAGCAGTTCTTC
TRBD1,TRBJ1-4,TRBV6-6,-,CASSYSGQGAYLFF,TGTGCCAGCAGTTACTCAGGACAGGGGGCTTACTTGTTTTTT
-,TRBJ2-5,TRBV7-6,-,CASSLDQGPGYF,TGTGCCAGCAGCTTAGACCAGGGGCCTGGTTACTTC
-,TRBJ2-7,TRBV19,-,CASRRDSTSYEQYF,TGTGCCAGTAGACGTGACAGTACCTCCTACGAGCAGTACTTC
TRBD1,TRBJ2-5,TRBV11-2,-,CASSLVRGQETQYF,TGTGCCAGCAGCTTAGTTAGGGGGCAGGAGACCCAGTACTTC
TRBD1,TRBJ1-1,TRBV6-5,few,CASSYVGQGDTEAFF,TGTGCCAGCAGTTACGTTGGACAGGGGGACACTGAAGCTTTCTTT
-,TRBJ1-1,TRBV27,-,CASSLAGTSLTEAFF,TGTGCCAGCAGTTTAGCAGGGACTAGTTTGACTGAAGCTTTCTTT
-,TRBJ2-7,TRBV2,-,CASSEKLTVKQYF,TGTGCCAGCAGTGAAAAACTCACTGTAAAGCAGTACTTC
TRBD2,TRBJ2-3,TRBV5-1,-,CASSYNVEREAHTDTQYF,TGCGCCAGCAGCTACAACGTCGAGCGGGAGGCCCACACGGATACGCAGTATTTT
-,TRBJ2-2,TRBV27,-,CASSFIQFANTGELFF,TGTGCCAGCAGTTTCATACAGTTCGCGAACACCGGGGAGCTGTTTTTT
-,TRBJ1-2,TRBV7-9,-,CASSRPELGGNYGYTF,TGTGCCAGCAGCCGCCCCGAGCTTGGAGGGAACTATGGCTACACCTTC